These 26 T cell receptor beta chains were all obtained from the same sample, sequenced in a study of CD8 T cells in Susac syndrome. After extraction with the RNeasy kit, roughly 0.45 to 1 ug of the RNA was reverse transcribed using random hexamers. MiXCR was run by TCRdb on the immunoSEQ multiplex PCR reads, yielding one entry per CDR3 protein. The table lists 100,000 to 150,000 distinct CDR3 sequences, 90% to 95% of them singletons, with 0.12% in the top ten. The sample consisted of CD4+ T cells from PBMCs. Receptors were obtained from a human donor in good health.

This sequence joins TRBV10-2 and TRBJ2-3, with 8 positions matching TRBD2. Germline V gene sequence: CDR1 WSHSY, CDR2 SAAADI. The ends lost 2 bases at V and 3 bases at J; junction bases unmatched: 1. This CDR3 has 14 amino acids. The CDR3 is CASSEVAGTDTQYF. For the CDR3, the DNA is TGCGCCAGCAGTGAGGTAGCGGGAACAGATACGCAGTATTTT.

The gene calls are TRBV4-2 and TRBJ1-1; D remains unclear. V lost 4 bases, J lost 6 bases, and 18 bases lay in between. The CDR3 consists of 15 residues. Germline V gene sequence: CDR1 LGHNA, CDR2 YNFKEQ. As DNA, the CDR3 is TGTGCCAGCAGCCCAAGTGAGGTGAATAGGCCTGAAGCTTTCTTT. Its protein is CASSPSEVNRPEAFF.

The genes are TRBV2 and TRBJ2-3, with 11 bases fitting TRBD2. Germline CDR1 reads SNHLY; CDR2 reads FYNNEI. The CDR3 covers 16 residues. After removal of 7 bases from V and 1 base from J, the junction contained 7 bases not matched to a gene. The CDR3 loop is CASIELAGGGTDTQYF. The DNA of the CDR3 is TGTGCCAGCATCGAGCTAGCGGGAGGAGGCACAGATACGCAGTATTTT.

The chain uses TRBV18 and TRBJ1-5; D possibly corresponds to TRBD1 (6 bases). From germline, CDR1 is KGHSH and CDR2 LQKENI. V dropped 5 bases and J dropped 0 bases, with 11 bases sitting between them. The CDR3 is made up of 15 amino acids. The CDR3 spells CASSTLQGSNQPQHF. The CDR3 DNA reads as TGTGCCAGCTCAACCCTACAGGGTAGCAATCAGCCCCAGCATTTT.

The CDR3 coding sequence is TGTGCCAGCAGGCCGACAGGGAGCTACGAGCAGTACTTC. This encodes CASRPTGSYEQYF. The chain uses TRBV28 and TRBJ2-7, with TRBD1 identical over 7 bases. V was clipped by 6 bases and J by 3 bases; unmatched bases: 5. From germline, CDR1 is MDHEN and CDR2 SYDVKM. The CDR3 contains 13 residues.

The chain employs TRBV19 and TRBJ2-7; no reliable D call. Trimming removed 4 bases from V and 2 bases from J, with 15 bases in between. Germline V gene lookup returns CDR1 LNHDA and CDR2 SQIVND (reference sequence). The CDR3 totals 15 residues. CDR3 nucleotides: TGTGCCAGTAGTAGAAAAAAAGACACTACCTACGAGCAGTACTTC. It is translated as CASSRKKDTTYEQYF. Complete variable domain (other parts from reference TRBV19 and TRBJ2-7): DGGITQSPKYLFRKEGQNVTLSCEQNLNHDAMYWYRQDPGQGLRLIYYSQIVNDFQKGDIAEGYSVSREKKESFPLTVTSAQKNPTAFYLCASSRKKDTTYEQYFGPGTRLTVT.

The genes are TRBV20-1 and TRBJ2-3; maybe TRBD2 (5 bases). Germline values: CDR1 DFQATT, CDR2 SNEGSKA (reference sequence). The CDR3 is 15 residues long. The V end was cut by 5 bases, the J end by 0 bases, with 15 bases between. The CDR3 nucleotides are TGCAGTGCTGGGCGAAGCGGTACTAGCACAGATACGCAGTATTTT. Its protein product is CSAGRSGTSTDTQYF.

This clonotype was seen only once. This sequence joins TRBV3-1 and TRBJ2-3; D gene uncertain. CDR3 length equals 14 residues. V lost 2 bases, J lost 2 bases, and 8 bases lay in between. Germline V lookup: CDR1 LGHDT, CDR2 YNNKEL (reference sequence). The CDR3 sequence: CASSQQTNTDTQYF. CDR3 in DNA: TGTGCCAGCAGCCAACAGACAAACACAGATACGCAGTATTTT.

The chain employs TRBV29-1 and TRBJ2-1; TRBD2 matches 8 bases. This CDR3 has 13 amino acids. Germline V gives CDR1 SQVTM, CDR2 ANQGSEA. J gave up 6 bases and V 4 bases, and 5 bases lay outside the gene matches. As DNA, the CDR3 is TGCAGCGTTGCAGCGGGAGTAGTCAATGAGCAGTTCTTC. Encoded protein: CSVAAGVVNEQFF.

The chain recombines TRBV3-1 with TRBJ2-5; a possible D gene is TRBD1 (6 bases). The CDR3 is made up of 15 amino acids. V shed 1 base and J shed 5 bases, with 14 bases lying between them. Germline CDR1 and CDR2: LGHDT and YNNKEL (reference sequence). CDR3 protein: CASSQGRIRGETQYF. In DNA form, the CDR3 reads TGTGCCAGCAGCCAAGGCCGCATCAGGGGCGAGACCCAGTACTTC.

In nucleotides, the CDR3 is TGCGCCAGCAGCGCGGACAGAGGCACTGAAGCTTTCTTT. Protein product: CASSADRGTEAFF. The chain joins TRBV5-1 to TRBJ1-1, with D perhaps matching TRBD1 (6 bases). Germline CDR1 is SGHRS and CDR2 is YFSETQ. This CDR3 is 13 amino acids long. The V end was cut by 4 bases, the J end by 4 bases, with 11 bases between.

The V gene is TRBV23-1, the J gene TRBJ2-3, with D maybe TRBD2 (5 bases). Being an ORF, TRBV23-1 has a function that is uncertain. V was pared by 3 bases and J by 0 bases, with 22 bases between. This CDR3 has 19 amino acids. This CDR3 is CASSHGSRGEQTSTDTQYF. The CDR3 DNA follows: TGCGCCAGCAGTCACGGTAGCCGGGGAGAACAAACTAGCACAGATACGCAGTATTTT.

The chain uses TRBV29-1 and TRBJ2-5; 7 nucleotides line up with TRBD1. V lost 3 bases and J lost 2; bases outside the gene matches: 6. This CDR3 comprises 14 residues. Germline CDR1 and CDR2: SQVTM and ANQGSEA. CDR3 protein: CSVDRQGVQETQYF. The CDR3 DNA follows: TGCAGCGTTGACCGACAGGGCGTACAAGAGACCCAGTACTTC.

V usage is TRBV3-1 and J usage is TRBJ1-1, with a possible D match to TRBD1 (5 bases). V lost 0 bases to trimming and J lost 1 base, with 9 bases between them. Germline V lookup: CDR1 LGHDT, CDR2 YNNKEL (reference sequence). The CDR3 sequence is 15 residues long. DNA of the CDR3: TGTGCCAGCAGCCAAGATAGGGGCCGGAACACTGAAGCTTTCTTT. It encodes CASSQDRGRNTEAFF. Combining the CDR3 with reference TRBV3-1 and TRBJ1-1 gives the whole variable domain DTAVSQTPKYLVTQMGNDKSIKCEQNLGHDTMYWYKQDSKKFLKIMFSYNNKELIINETVPNRFSPKSPDKAHLNLHINSLELGDSAVYFCASSQDRGRNTEAFFGQGTRLTVV.

This chain connects TRBV9 to TRBJ2-5; D remains ambiguous. The CDR3 consists of 15 residues. Germline CDR1 SGDLS, CDR2 YYNGEE. The ends were cut back, 4 bases at V and 1 base at J, with 14 bases in the middle. CDR3 loop: CASSSVVGSQETQYF. CDR3 DNA: TGTGCCAGCAGCTCGGTGGTCGGTTCCCAAGAGACCCAGTACTTC.

The chain recombines TRBV7-2 with TRBJ2-1; a possible D gene is TRBD2 (6 bases). CDR1 and CDR2 (germline): SGHTA, FQGNSA. V gave up 4 bases and J gave up 7 bases, with 20 bases separating them. The CDR3 contains 16 residues. The DNA for the CDR3 is TGTGCCAGCAGCTCCCTAGGTGGCGGGACCGGGAATGAGCAGTTCTTC. It translates to CASSSLGGGTGNEQFF.

This clonotype was detected only once. This rearrangement joins TRBV29-1 to TRBJ2-7; 9 bases are a match to TRBD1. The J segment lost 6 bases and the V segment lost 5 bases, leaving 2 bases of the junction unmatched. Per the germline V gene, CDR1 is SQVTM and CDR2 is ANQGSEA. CDR3 length: 11 amino acids. Here the CDR3 reads CSVTGGGEQYF. In DNA form, the CDR3 reads TGCAGCGTTACAGGGGGCGGCGAGCAGTACTTC.

This chain links TRBV15 with TRBJ2-7; D gene unclear. CDR3 length: 12 residues. Per germline, CDR1 LNHNV and CDR2 YYDKDF (reference sequence). Between the trimmed V and J ends, which lost 0 bases and 3 bases, there was a span of 3 bases. CDR3 amino acids: CATSRERYEQYF. As DNA, the CDR3 is TGTGCCACCAGCAGAGAACGCTACGAGCAGTACTTC.

The gene calls are TRBV20-1 and TRBJ2-5; D unclear. Germline CDR1 reads DFQATT; CDR2 reads SNEGSKA (reference sequence). The length of the CDR3 is 14 residues. Deletions cut 1 base from V and 1 base from J, with 10 bases between. The CDR3 region has the DNA TGCAGTGCTAGAGCACTGAGTTTCCAAGAGACCCAGTACTTC. Translated, it gives CSARALSFQETQYF.

The V gene is TRBV7-2, the J gene TRBJ2-3; unclear D gene. CDR3 size: 13 residues. Between the trimmed V and J ends, which lost 6 bases and 3 bases, there was a span of 10 bases. The germline V gene has CDR1 SGHTA and CDR2 FQGNSA. DNA of the CDR3: TGTGCCAGCAGTTTCGGGTTAACAGATACGCAGTATTTT. It yields the protein CASSFGLTDTQYF.

The gene calls are TRBV3-1 and TRBJ1-1; no reliable D call. Trimming shortened V by 1 base and J by 7 bases, and 7 bases separated the two germline ends. This CDR3 has 12 amino acids. Germline V gives CDR1 LGHDT, CDR2 YNNKEL (reference sequence). In DNA, the CDR3 is TGTGCCAGCAGCCAAGCGCCACTTGAAGCTTTCTTT. It translates to CASSQAPLEAFF.

J is TRBJ1-4 and V is TRBV7-9; D is possibly TRBD1 (5 bases). There are 14 residues in the CDR3. Germline lookup yields CDR1 SEHNR and CDR2 FQNEAQ (reference sequence). Trimming removed 1 base from V and 4 bases from J, with 7 bases in between. DNA of the CDR3: TGTGCCAGCAGCTTAGTCAGGGATAATGAAAAACTGTTTTTT. This codes for CASSLVRDNEKLFF.

The chain joins TRBV20-1 to TRBJ2-5; TRBD1 aligns across 9 bases. Germline assignment: CDR1 DFQATT and CDR2 SNEGSKA (reference sequence). V lost 2 bases and J lost 4; bases outside the gene matches: 8. This CDR3 contains 15 residues. CDR3: CSARSQTGGGETQYF. In nucleotides, the CDR3 is TGCAGTGCTAGATCCCAGACAGGGGGGGGAGAGACCCAGTACTTC.

This chain links TRBV19 with TRBJ2-1; possibly TRBD2 for D (5 bases). CDR1 is LNHDA, CDR2 SQIVND, per germline (reference sequence). The V gene lost 8 bases and the J gene lost 9 bases, with 14 bases spanning the gap. The CDR3 has 12 residues. The CDR3 is CASATGMGEQFF. The CDR3 DNA sequence: TGTGCCAGTGCGACGGGAATGGGTGAGCAGTTCTTC.

The chain uses TRBV3-1 and TRBJ2-5; perhaps TRBD2 as D (6 bases). This CDR3 spans 15 amino acids. In germline, CDR1 is LGHDT, CDR2 YNNKEL (reference sequence). V was shortened by 0 bases and J by 2 bases, with 10 bases between the two germline ends. In DNA form, the CDR3 reads TGTGCCAGCAGCCAAGACCCCAGCGGGCAAGAGACCCAGTACTTC. Translation gives CASSQDPSGQETQYF.

This clonotype has only one observation. The chain carries TRBV4-1 and TRBJ1-5; unclear D gene. Trimming took 2 bases from V and 3 from J, leaving 11 bases between them. The CDR3 is made up of 15 amino acids. CDR1 is MGHRA and CDR2 is YSYEKL in the germline V gene. Written as DNA, the CDR3 is TGCGCCAGCAGCCAAAGTATCCAAACCAATCAGCCCCAGCATTTT. Its protein product is CASSQSIQTNQPQHF.